This TCR beta chain was captured by sequencing in a study of T-cell reconstitution after alpha-beta-depleted transplantation in children. This CDR3 spans 16 amino acids. Germline V gene lookup returns CDR1 ENHRY and CDR2 SYGVKD. A note on this clonotype: One end of the junction does not line up with germline, which may come from a read error.

TCRbeta library preparation incorporated unique molecular identifiers. TCRdb re-called the PCR reads with MiXCR, one entry per CDR3 protein. This sample yields about 600,000 distinct CDR3 sequences, of which around 23% are seen a single time; roughly an eighth belongs to the top ten. The starting material was PBMCs, mostly from graft donor cells, obtained 360 days after TCRalphabeta/CD19-depleted stem cell transplant. The chain recombines TRBV10-3 with TRBJ2-3; 7 bases agree with TRBD2. The TCR comes from a boy less than two years old who had a stem cell transplant for acute myeloid leukemia, so the T cells may come from the graft donor. As DNA, the CDR3 is TGTGTCATCAGTGAGGGTCGGGGGGTCGGTACAGATACGCAGTATTTT. Translation: CVISEGRGVGTDTQYF.